This paragraph reports one TCR beta chain. This entry comes from a study of control samples from healthy donors and cancer patients. The CDR3 contains 12 residues. CDR1 MDHEN and CDR2 SYDVKM come from the germline V gene. V was cut by 8 bases and J by 3 bases, with 8 bases left in between. Some clones are missing from TCRdb's copy, which holds only in-frame ones; the method was immunoSEQ multiplex PCR. The sample yields roughly 100,000 clones, roughly 92% seen once. This TCR was sampled from a human donor in good health. The donor label of this sample is uncertain. Sequencing was carried out using blood. The chain joins TRBV28 to TRBJ1-3; perhaps TRBD1 as D (6 bases). CDR3 sequence (DNA): TGTGCCAGCGGGACAAGTGGAAACACCATATATTTT. This translates into CASGTSGNTIYF.